This is a list of T cell receptor beta chains from one sample in a study of shared clonotypes between healthy human individuals. The data were produced by immunoSEQ multiplex PCR, yet TCRdb's version contains in-frame clones alone and is incomplete. The sample comprises around 550,000 clones, 90% to 96% of which are singletons, and less than 0.06% rests with the top ten. Sequencing was done on a sample of naive CD4+ T cells sorted from blood. These receptors were obtained from a woman under 40 in good health. Both conserved end residues are part of each CDR3. D genes are given only for firm matches. Rows give clone size only sometimes, using once, few, many, or a class for an expanded clone.

CDR3 length | clone size | J gene | D gene | V gene | CDR3 protein | CDR3 DNA
12 | once | TRBJ2-1 | - | TRBV6-1 | CASSVGGWEQFF | TGTGCCAGCAGTGTGGGGGGCTGGGAGCAGTTCTTC
13 | - | TRBJ1-2 | - | TRBV2 | CASNKGDSGGYTF | TGTGCCAGCAACAAGGGGGACTCCGGTGGCTACACCTTC
14 | - | TRBJ2-7 | - | TRBV28 | CASSLGDSSYEQYF | TGTGCCAGCAGTTTAGGTGACAGCTCCTACGAGCAGTACTTC
14 | - | TRBJ2-2 | - | TRBV28 | CASSLRPIGGELFF | TGTGCCAGCAGTTTAAGGCCGATCGGGGGGGAGCTGTTTTTT
14 | - | TRBJ1-5 | TRBD1 | TRBV28 | CASSPPGGGQPQHF | TGTGCCAGCAGTCCCCCAGGGGGTGGTCAGCCCCAGCATTTT
14 | - | TRBJ2-1 | - | TRBV6-5 | CASSYRLGGNEQFF | TGTGCCAGCAGTTACCGCCTAGGGGGCAATGAGCAGTTCTTC
14 | - | TRBJ2-5 | - | TRBV5-1 | CASSLLGNQETQYF | TGCGCCAGCAGCTTGCTCGGGAATCAAGAGACCCAGTACTTC
15 | - | TRBJ1-3 | - | TRBV28 | CASSLGGIAGNTIYF | TGTGCCAGCAGTTTAGGGGGTATAGCTGGAAACACCATATATTTT
18 | - | TRBJ1-2 | - | TRBV6-4 | CASSDSGARGTYSYGYTF | TGTGCCAGCAGTGACTCGGGGGCCAGGGGCACATATAGCTATGGCTACACCTTC
18 | - | TRBJ1-6 | TRBD1 | TRBV27 | CASSLLRQGGGQYSPLHF | TGTGCCAGCAGTTTATTACGACAGGGAGGCGGCCAGTATTCACCCCTCCACTTT